This TCR beta chain appears in the sequencing data of a study of cytomegalovirus exposure and HLA in healthy donors. The PCR made use of 60 Vbeta and 13 Jbeta primers. Only in-frame clones appear in the TCRdb table, and some are missing; sequencing was by immunoSEQ multiplex PCR. The sample has 95,000 to 150,000 clones, around three quarters seen once. General study points: The study designated 150 or so TCR beta chains cytomegalovirus-associated.

V shed 7 bases, J shed 1 base, and the junction held 6 bases outside the gene matches. Germline CDR1 is MNHEY and CDR2 is SVGAGI. This CDR3 region has 15 residues. Samples came from healthy bone marrow donors. The sample holds a few counts of this clone. Its antigen is not identified. The chain couples TRBV6-5 to TRBJ2-7; 11 bases line up with TRBD1. This TCR derives from a female donor in good health and CMV-seronegative. Sequencing was carried out using PBMCs. CDR3 sequence reads: CASTKGTGGSYEQYF. The CDR3 nucleotides are TGTGCCAGCACTAAAGGGACAGGGGGGTCCTACGAGCAGTACTTC.